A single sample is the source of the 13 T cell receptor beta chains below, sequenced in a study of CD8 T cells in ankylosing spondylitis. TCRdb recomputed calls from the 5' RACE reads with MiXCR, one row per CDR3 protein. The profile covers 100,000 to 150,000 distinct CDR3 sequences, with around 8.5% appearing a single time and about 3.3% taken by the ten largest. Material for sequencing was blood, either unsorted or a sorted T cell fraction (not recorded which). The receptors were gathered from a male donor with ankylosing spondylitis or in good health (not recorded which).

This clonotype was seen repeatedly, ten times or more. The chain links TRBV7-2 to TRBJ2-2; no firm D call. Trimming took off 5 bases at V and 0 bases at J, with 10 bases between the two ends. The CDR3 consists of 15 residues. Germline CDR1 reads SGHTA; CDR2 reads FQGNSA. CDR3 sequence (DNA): TGTGCCAGCAGCCCCCGTTTCGCGAACACCGGGGAGCTGTTTTTT. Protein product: CASSPRFANTGELFF. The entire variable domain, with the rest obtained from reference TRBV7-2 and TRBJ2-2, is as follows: GAGVSQSPSNKVTEKGKDVELRCDPISGHTALYWYRQSLGQGLEFLIYFQGNSAPDKSGLPSDRFSAERTGGSVSTLTIQRTQQEDSAVYLCASSPRFANTGELFFGEGSRLTVL.

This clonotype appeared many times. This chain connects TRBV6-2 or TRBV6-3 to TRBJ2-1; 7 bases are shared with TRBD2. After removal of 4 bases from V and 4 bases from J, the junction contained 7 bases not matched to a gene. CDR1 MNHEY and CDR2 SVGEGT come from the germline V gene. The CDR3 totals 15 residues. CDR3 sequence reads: CASSFRLAAYNEQFF. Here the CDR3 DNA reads TGTGCCAGCAGTTTCCGACTAGCAGCTTACAATGAGCAGTTCTTC.

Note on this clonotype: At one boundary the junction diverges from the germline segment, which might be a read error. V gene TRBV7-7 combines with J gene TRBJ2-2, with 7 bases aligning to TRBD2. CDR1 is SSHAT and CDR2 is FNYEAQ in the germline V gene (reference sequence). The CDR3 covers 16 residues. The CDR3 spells CASSSVGGINTGELFF. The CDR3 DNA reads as TGTGCTAGCAGTTCCGTGGGGGGGATCAACACCGGGGAGCTGTTTTTT.

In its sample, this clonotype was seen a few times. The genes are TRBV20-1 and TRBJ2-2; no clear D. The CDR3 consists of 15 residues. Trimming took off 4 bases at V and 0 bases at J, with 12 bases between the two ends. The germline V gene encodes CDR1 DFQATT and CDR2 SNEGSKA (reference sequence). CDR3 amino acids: CSATGAGANTGELFF. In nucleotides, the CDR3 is TGCAGTGCTACCGGTGCTGGCGCGAACACCGGGGAGCTGTTTTTT.

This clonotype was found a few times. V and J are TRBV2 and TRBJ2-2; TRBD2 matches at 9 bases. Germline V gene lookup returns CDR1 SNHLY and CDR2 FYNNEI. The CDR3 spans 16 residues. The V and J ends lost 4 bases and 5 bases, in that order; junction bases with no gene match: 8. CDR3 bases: TGTGCCAGCAGTGTTTTTGCGGGAGGGCCTACCGGGGAGCTGTTTTTT. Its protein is CASSVFAGGPTGELFF.

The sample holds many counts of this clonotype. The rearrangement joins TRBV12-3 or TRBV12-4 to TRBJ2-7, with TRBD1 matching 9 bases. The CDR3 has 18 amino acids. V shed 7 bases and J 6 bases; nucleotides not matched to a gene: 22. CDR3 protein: CASTSGTGFLGPSGEQYF. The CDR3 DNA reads TGTGCCAGCACCTCAGGGACAGGGTTTTTGGGGCCCTCTGGCGAGCAGTACTTC.

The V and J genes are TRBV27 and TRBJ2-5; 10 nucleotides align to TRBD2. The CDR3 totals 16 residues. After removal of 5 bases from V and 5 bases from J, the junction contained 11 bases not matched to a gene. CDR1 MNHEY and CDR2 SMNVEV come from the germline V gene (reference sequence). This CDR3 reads CASSLTSGNFLETQYF. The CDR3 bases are TGTGCCAGCAGTCTTACTAGCGGGAACTTCCTGGAGACCCAGTACTTC.

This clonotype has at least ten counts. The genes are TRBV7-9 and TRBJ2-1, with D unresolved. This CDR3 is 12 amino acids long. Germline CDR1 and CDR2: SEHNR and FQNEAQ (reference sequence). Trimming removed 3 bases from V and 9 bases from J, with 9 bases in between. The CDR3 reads CASSFSGTEQFF. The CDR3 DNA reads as TGTGCCAGCAGCTTTAGTGGTACTGAGCAGTTCTTC. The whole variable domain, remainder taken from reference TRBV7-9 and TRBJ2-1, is DTGVSQNPRHKITKRGQNVTFRCDPISEHNRLYWYRQTLGQGPEFLTYFQNEAQLEKSRLLSDRFSAERPKGSFSTLEIQRTEQGDSAMYLCASSFSGTEQFFGPGTRLTVL.

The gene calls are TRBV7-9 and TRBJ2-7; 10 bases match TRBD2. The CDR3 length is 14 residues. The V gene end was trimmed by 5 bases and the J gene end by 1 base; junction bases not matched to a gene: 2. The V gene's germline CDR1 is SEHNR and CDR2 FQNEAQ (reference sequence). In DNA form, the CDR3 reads TGTGCCAGCAGCCGAGCGGGAGGGTCCTACGAGCAGTACTTC. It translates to CASSRAGGSYEQYF.

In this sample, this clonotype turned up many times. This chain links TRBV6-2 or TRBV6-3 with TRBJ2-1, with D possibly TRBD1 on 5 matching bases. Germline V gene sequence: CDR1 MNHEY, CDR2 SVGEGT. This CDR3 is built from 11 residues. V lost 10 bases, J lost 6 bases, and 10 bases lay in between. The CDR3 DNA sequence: TGTGCCACCGGCCAGGGCAATGAGCAGTTCTTC. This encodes CATGQGNEQFF.

The CDR3 sequence is CASSTRDVNYGYTF. The CDR3 DNA sequence: TGTGCCAGTAGTACCCGGGACGTTAACTATGGCTACACCTTC. V and J are TRBV19 and TRBJ1-2; D possibly corresponds to TRBD1 (5 bases). The germline V gene has CDR1 LNHDA and CDR2 SQIVND (reference sequence). V lost 4 bases and J 1 base, leaving 10 bases between the germline ends. The CDR3 length is 14 residues.

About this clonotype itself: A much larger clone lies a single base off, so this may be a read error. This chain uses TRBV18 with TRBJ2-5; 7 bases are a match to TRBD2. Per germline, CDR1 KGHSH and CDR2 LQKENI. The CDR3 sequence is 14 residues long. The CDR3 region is CAGSPASGGETQYF. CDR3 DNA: TGTGCCGGCTCACCGGCTAGCGGAGGGGAGACCCAGTACTTC.

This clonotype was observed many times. CDR3: CASNSGEETQYF. CDR3 DNA sequence: TGTGCCAGCAACAGCGGTGAAGAGACCCAGTACTTC. The gene calls are TRBV3-1 and TRBJ2-5; D possibly corresponds to TRBD2 (5 bases). Germline V gene sequence: CDR1 LGHDT, CDR2 YNNKEL (reference sequence). V lost 7 bases to trimming and J lost 3 bases, with 9 bases between them. The CDR3 covers 12 residues.